The entry below gives a single T cell receptor (beta chain) sequence along with its context. Its cognate antigen is unknown. Thymus was obtained from resections taken during corrective heart surgery. Healthy Finnish infants undergoing corrective surgery for congenital heart defects provided the donor material. The method was immunoSEQ multiplex PCR; TCRdb's version includes in-frame clones alone and lacks a portion of them. The sample records about 78,000 clones, just over 95% being singletons. This sample was taken from a study of human thymus T cells. Study-level results: Seemingly biased V and J gene usage marked thymic and blood repertoires. There were highly overlapping thymic repertoires among unrelated individuals, as related research reported.

The receptor comes from a boy less than two years old with a congenital heart defect but otherwise immunologically healthy. Sequencing used thymus tissue.

The CDR3 DNA follows: TGTGCCAGCAACCGACTCCGAGCCAAAAACATTCAGTACTTC. Translating gives CASNRLRAKNIQYF. The V gene is TRBV14, the J gene TRBJ2-4; D gene ambiguous. Germline lookup yields CDR1 SGHDN and CDR2 FVKESK. There are 14 residues in the CDR3. V was shortened by 7 bases and J by 0 bases, with 10 bases between the two germline ends. Complete variable domain (other parts from reference TRBV14 and TRBJ2-4): EAGVTQFPSHSVIEKGQTVTLRCDPISGHDNLYWYRRVMGKEIKFLLHFVKESKQDESGMPNNRFLAERTGGTYSTLKVQPAELEDSGVYFCASNRLRAKNIQYFGAGTRLSVL.